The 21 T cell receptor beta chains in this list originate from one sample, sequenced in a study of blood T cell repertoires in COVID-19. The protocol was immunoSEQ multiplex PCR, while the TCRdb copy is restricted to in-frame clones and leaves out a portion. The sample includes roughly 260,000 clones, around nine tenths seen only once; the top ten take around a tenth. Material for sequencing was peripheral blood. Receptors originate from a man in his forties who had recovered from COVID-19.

The CDR3, as DNA: TGTGCCAGCAGCGGGACTAGGCGCGTCGAGCAGTACTTC. It is translated as CASSGTRRVEQYF. This chain connects TRBV7-9 to TRBJ2-7, with TRBD2 identical over 8 bases. The CDR3 runs to 13 residues. V lost 5 bases, J lost 6 bases, and 6 bases stayed unmatched. Looked up from germline, CDR1 is SEHNR and CDR2 is FQNEAQ (reference sequence).

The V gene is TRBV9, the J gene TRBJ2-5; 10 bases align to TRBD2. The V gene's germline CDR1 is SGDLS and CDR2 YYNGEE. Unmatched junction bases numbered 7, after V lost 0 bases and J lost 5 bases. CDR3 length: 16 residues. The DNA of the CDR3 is TGTGCCAGCAGCGTAGATGTAGCGGGGGGTTGGGAGACCCAGTACTTC. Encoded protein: CASSVDVAGGWETQYF.

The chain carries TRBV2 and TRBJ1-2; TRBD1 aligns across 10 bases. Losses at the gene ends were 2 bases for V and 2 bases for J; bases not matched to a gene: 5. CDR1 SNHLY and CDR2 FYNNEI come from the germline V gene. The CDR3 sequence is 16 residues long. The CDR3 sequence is CASSESGTGVNYGYTF. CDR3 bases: TGTGCCAGCAGTGAATCCGGGACAGGGGTCAACTATGGCTACACCTTC.

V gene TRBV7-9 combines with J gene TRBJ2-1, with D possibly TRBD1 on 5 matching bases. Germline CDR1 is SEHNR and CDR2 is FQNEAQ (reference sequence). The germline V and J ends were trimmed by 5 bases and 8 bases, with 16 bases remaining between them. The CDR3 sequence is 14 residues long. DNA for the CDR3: TGTGCCAGCAGCCCCCAGGGTTCCAGCTATGAGCAGTTCTTC. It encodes CASSPQGSSYEQFF. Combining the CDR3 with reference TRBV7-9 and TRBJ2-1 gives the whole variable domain DTGVSQNPRHKITKRGQNVTFRCDPISEHNRLYWYRQTLGQGPEFLTYFQNEAQLEKSRLLSDRFSAERPKGSFSTLEIQRTEQGDSAMYLCASSPQGSSYEQFFGPGTRLTVL.

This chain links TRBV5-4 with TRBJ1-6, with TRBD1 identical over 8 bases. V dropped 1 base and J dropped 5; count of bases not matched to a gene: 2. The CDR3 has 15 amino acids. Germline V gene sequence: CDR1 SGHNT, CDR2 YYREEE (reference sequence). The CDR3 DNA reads TGTGCCAGCAGCTTGACAGGGGGTCATAATTCACCCCTCCACTTT. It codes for CASSLTGGHNSPLHF.

CDR3 nucleotide sequence: TGTGCCAGCTCACAAAAACAGGACACTGAAGCTTTCTTT. This translates into CASSQKQDTEAFF. The J gene is TRBJ1-1, the V gene TRBV18; a weak D match, TRBD1 (5 bases). This CDR3 has 13 residues. Trimming took 4 bases from V and 3 from J, leaving 9 bases between them. Germline CDR1 reads KGHSH; CDR2 reads LQKENI.

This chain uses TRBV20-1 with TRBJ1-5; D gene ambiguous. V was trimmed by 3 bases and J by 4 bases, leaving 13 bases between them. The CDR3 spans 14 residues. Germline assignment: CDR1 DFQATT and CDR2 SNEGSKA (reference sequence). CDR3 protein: CSASRAVENQPQHF. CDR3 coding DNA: TGCAGTGCTAGTCGCGCGGTTGAGAATCAGCCCCAGCATTTT.

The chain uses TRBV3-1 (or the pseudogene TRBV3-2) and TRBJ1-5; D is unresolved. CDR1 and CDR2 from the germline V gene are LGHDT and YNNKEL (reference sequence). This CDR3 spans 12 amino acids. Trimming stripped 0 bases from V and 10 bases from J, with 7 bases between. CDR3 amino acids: CASSQDRGPQHF. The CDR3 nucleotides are TGTGCCAGCAGCCAAGACCGGGGACCCCAGCATTTT.

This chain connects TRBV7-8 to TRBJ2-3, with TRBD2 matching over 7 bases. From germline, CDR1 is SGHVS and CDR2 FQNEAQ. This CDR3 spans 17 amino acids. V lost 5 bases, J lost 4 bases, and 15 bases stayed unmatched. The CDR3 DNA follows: TGTGCCAGCAGCCGTTCTAGGGGAGGACTAGTTGCAGATACGCAGTATTTT. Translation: CASSRSRGGLVADTQYF.

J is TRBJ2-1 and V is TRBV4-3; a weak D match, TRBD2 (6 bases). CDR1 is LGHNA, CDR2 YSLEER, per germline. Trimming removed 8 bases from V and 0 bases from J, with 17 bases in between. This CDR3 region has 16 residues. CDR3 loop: CASGRTAGSSYNEQFF. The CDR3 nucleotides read TGCGCCAGCGGTCGGACGGCGGGGAGCTCCTACAATGAGCAGTTCTTC.

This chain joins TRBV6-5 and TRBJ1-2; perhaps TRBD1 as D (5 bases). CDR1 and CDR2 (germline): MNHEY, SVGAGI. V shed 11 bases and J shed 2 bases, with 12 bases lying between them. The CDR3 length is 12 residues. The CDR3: CAARGRNYGYTF. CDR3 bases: TGTGCCGCTCGGGGGAGGAACTATGGCTACACCTTC.

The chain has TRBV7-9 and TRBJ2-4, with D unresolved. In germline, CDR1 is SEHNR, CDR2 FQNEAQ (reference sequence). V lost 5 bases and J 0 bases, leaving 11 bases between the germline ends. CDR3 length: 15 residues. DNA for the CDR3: TGTGCCAGCAGCCGCGATCATCCAGCCAAAAACATTCAGTACTTC. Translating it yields CASSRDHPAKNIQYF.

The CDR3 sequence: CASRYKRAYEQYF. The CDR3 DNA is TGCGCCAGCAGATACAAGCGGGCTTACGAGCAGTACTTC. The chain recombines TRBV10-2 with TRBJ2-7; D may be TRBD2 (6 bases). V gave up 6 bases and J gave up 4 bases, with 13 bases separating them. The CDR3 contains 13 residues. CDR1 WSHSY and CDR2 SAAADI come from the germline V gene.

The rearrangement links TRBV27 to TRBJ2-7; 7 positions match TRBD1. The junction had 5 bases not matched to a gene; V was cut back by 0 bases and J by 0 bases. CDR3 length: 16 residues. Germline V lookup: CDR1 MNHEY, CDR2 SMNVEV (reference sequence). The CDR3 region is CASSLSGTASSYEQYF. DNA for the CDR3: TGTGCCAGCAGTTTATCGGGGACAGCCAGCTCCTACGAGCAGTACTTC.

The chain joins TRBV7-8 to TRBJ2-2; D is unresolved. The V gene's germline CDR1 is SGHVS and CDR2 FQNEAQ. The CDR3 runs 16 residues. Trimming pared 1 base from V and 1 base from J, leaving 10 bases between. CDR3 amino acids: CASSLGVLKNTGELFF. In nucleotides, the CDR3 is TGTGCCAGCAGCTTAGGAGTCTTGAAGAACACCGGGGAGCTGTTTTTT.

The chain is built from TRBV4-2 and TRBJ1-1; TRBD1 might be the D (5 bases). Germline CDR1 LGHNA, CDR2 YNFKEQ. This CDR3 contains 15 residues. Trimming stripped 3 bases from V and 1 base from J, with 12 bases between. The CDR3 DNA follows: TGTGCCAGCAGCCACCGGACATACGGGAACACTGAAGCTTTCTTT. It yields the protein CASSHRTYGNTEAFF.

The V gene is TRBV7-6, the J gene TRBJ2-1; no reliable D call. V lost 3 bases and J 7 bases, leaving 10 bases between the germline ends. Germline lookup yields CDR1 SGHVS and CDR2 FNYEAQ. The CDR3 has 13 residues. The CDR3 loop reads CASSLAERNEQFF. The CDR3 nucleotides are TGTGCCAGCAGCTTGGCGGAGAGGAATGAGCAGTTCTTC.

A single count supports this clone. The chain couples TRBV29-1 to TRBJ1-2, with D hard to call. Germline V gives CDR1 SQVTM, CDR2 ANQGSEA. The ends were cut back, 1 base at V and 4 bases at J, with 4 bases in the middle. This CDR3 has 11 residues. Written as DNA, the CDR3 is TGCAGCGTTGAAGGCAGCTATGGCTACACCTTC. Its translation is CSVEGSYGYTF.

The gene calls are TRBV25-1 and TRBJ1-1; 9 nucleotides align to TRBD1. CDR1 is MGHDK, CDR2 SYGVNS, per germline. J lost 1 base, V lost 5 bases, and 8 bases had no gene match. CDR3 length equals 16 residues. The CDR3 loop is CASSTDRGRANTEAFF. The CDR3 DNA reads TGTGCCAGCAGTACGGACAGGGGAAGGGCGAACACTGAAGCTTTCTTT. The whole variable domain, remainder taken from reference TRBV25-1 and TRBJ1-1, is EADIYQTPRYLVIGTGKKITLECSQTMGHDKMYWYQQDPGMELHLIHYSYGVNSTEKGDLSSESTVSRIRTEHFPLTLESARPSHTSQYLCASSTDRGRANTEAFFGQGTRLTVV.

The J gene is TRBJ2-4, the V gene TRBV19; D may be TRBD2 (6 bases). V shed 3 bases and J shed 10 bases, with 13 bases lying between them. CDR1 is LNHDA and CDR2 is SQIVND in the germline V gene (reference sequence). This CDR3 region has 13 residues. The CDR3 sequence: CASSIQGLLIQYF. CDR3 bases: TGTGCCAGTAGTATTCAGGGACTCCTAATTCAGTACTTC.

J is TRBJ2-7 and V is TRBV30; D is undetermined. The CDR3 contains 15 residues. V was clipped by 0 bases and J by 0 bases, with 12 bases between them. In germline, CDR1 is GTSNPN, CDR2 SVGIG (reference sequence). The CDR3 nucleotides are TGTGCCTGGAGTGTACTTGGAGACCCCTCCTACGAGCAGTACTTC. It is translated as CAWSVLGDPSYEQYF.